The 8 T cell receptor beta chains in this list originate from one sample, sequenced in a study of TIL therapy for anti-PD-1-resistant metastatic lung cancer. This was the immunoSEQ v3 assay. Repertoires were generated with immunoSEQ multiplex PCR, while TCRdb's copy carries only in-frame clones and drops some. This sample has tens of thousands of clones, with 70% to 75% found just once. Time point given: pre-treatment sample, taken before nivolumab and TIL therapy. The sequencing here drew on blood, taken at baseline. These receptors were collected from a person aged 25-80 years with non-small cell lung cancer.

This clone was counted once. This sequence joins TRBV7-8 and TRBJ2-3, with D perhaps TRBD1 (6 bases). The CDR3 is made up of 16 amino acids. V lost 4 bases and J lost 6, with 20 bases in between. The germline V gene encodes CDR1 SGHVS and CDR2 FQNEAQ. The CDR3 is CASSSSAGTSLDTQYF. Here the CDR3 DNA reads TGTGCCAGCAGCTCATCCGCCGGGACATCGTTGGATACGCAGTATTTT.

V and J are TRBV5-4 and TRBJ2-7; D is uncertain. This CDR3 is 12 amino acids long. Per the germline V gene, CDR1 is SGHNT and CDR2 is YYREEE (reference sequence). Trimming took 2 bases from V and 5 from J, leaving 8 bases between them. CDR3 region: CASSLIGHEQYF. CDR3 sequence (DNA): TGTGCCAGCAGCTTAATAGGACACGAGCAGTACTTC.

The V gene is TRBV11-2, the J gene TRBJ2-5; 7 nucleotides agree with TRBD1. From germline, CDR1 is SGHAT and CDR2 FQNNGV. The CDR3 sequence is 15 residues long. Trimming removed 5 bases from V and 0 bases from J; junction bases left unmatched: 6. CDR3 DNA sequence: TGTGCCAGCAGCATCCGGGACAGCTACCAAGAGACCCAGTACTTC. Its protein product is CASSIRDSYQETQYF.

The chain employs TRBV4-2 and TRBJ2-2, with 9 bases matching TRBD2. The CDR3 consists of 19 residues. Losses at the gene ends were 0 bases for V and 7 bases for J; bases not matched to a gene: 15. Germline loops: CDR1 LGHNA, CDR2 YNFKEQ. CDR3 sequence reads: CASSQDLALRGGGNGELFF. The DNA of the CDR3 is TGTGCCAGCAGCCAAGATCTTGCATTGCGGGGGGGCGGTAACGGGGAGCTGTTTTTT.

The chain carries TRBV4-3 and TRBJ2-7, with 7 bases identical to TRBD2. The CDR3 covers 15 residues. Germline V gene lookup returns CDR1 LGHNA and CDR2 YSLEER. The ends lost 2 bases at V and 4 bases at J; junction bases unmatched: 8. The DNA of the CDR3 is TGCGCCAGCAGCCAATGGGGGGGAGCGGGATACGAGCAGTACTTC. Translated, it gives CASSQWGGAGYEQYF.

V gene TRBV6-5 combines with J gene TRBJ2-3; 10 bases align to TRBD1. V trimming: 6 bases; J trimming: 11 bases; junction bases outside the gene matches: 5. Germline lookup yields CDR1 MNHEY and CDR2 SVGAGI. The CDR3 runs to 12 residues. For the CDR3, the DNA is TGTGCCAGCAGCCAGGGACAGGGGAGGCAGTATTTT. It specifies CASSQGQGRQYF.

This clone appeared once. The CDR3 is CASNQEVNYGYTF. The CDR3 DNA sequence: TGTGCCAGCAATCAGGAGGTCAACTATGGCTACACCTTC. The rearrangement links TRBV6-5 to TRBJ1-2; no firm D call. This CDR3 has 13 residues. Germline values: CDR1 MNHEY, CDR2 SVGAGI. V dropped 7 bases and J dropped 2 bases, with 11 bases sitting between them.

The genes are TRBV14 and TRBJ1-2; D not resolved. Germline V CDR1 and CDR2: SGHDN, FVKESK. This CDR3 has 13 amino acids. The V gene lost 4 bases and the J gene lost 6 bases, with 12 bases spanning the gap. CDR3 nucleotide sequence: TGTGCCAGCAGCCCCCGGAGCTGGGATGGCTACACCTTC. Translation gives CASSPRSWDGYTF. Full variable domain (rest looked up from reference TRBV14 and TRBJ1-2): EAGVTQFPSHSVIEKGQTVTLRCDPISGHDNLYWYRRVMGKEIKFLLHFVKESKQDESGMPNNRFLAERTGGTYSTLKVQPAELEDSGVYFCASSPRSWDGYTFGSGTRLTVV.